The 30 T cell receptor beta chains reported below all come from one sample, sequenced in a study of beta chain features in type 1 diabetes. For these receptors, no antigen is known. The whole isolated RNA underwent reverse transcription, so sequencing captured expressed TCRB transcripts. The repertoire was sequenced with immunoSEQ multiplex PCR; TCRdb's copy has only in-frame clones and lacks some. The data hold some 150,000 clones, with roughly 9% observed a single time. Study-level points and caveats: In all four CD4+ subsets, TCRB CDR3 length was significantly, moderately reduced in type 1 diabetes.

Sequenced material: central memory CD4+ T cells from blood. Every receptor here comes from a woman in her 30s with type 1 diabetes.

A few counts support this clone. In DNA form, the CDR3 reads TGTGCCATCAGTGAGCCACCGACTAGGCGCACAGATACGCAGTATTTT. Protein product: CAISEPPTRRTDTQYF. The V gene is TRBV10-3, the J gene TRBJ2-3; TRBD2 might be the D (6 bases). The germline gives CDR1 ENHRY, CDR2 SYGVKD. V was trimmed by 2 bases and J by 1 base, leaving 13 bases between them. The CDR3 covers 16 residues.

The chain has TRBV6-6 and TRBJ1-1, with D tentatively TRBD1 (6 bases). CDR3 length: 12 amino acids. V lost 5 bases and J 8 bases, leaving 12 bases between the germline ends. Germline V gene data show CDR1 as MNHNY and CDR2 as SVGAGI (reference sequence). CDR3 residues: CASSPNRDEAFF. As DNA, the CDR3 is TGTGCCAGCAGTCCCAACAGGGACGAAGCTTTCTTT.

This clone occurred a few times. The chain has TRBV23-1 and TRBJ1-1, with a tentative D call TRBD1 (5 bases). Being an ORF, TRBV23-1 has a function that is uncertain. The CDR3 has 14 residues. V was clipped by 4 bases and J by 5 bases, with 14 bases between them. The CDR3 is CASSPRGAYTEAFF. The DNA of the CDR3 is TGCGCCAGCAGTCCAAGGGGCGCGTATACTGAAGCTTTCTTT.

This clone was found a few times. This rearrangement joins TRBV4-1 to TRBJ1-1; D unresolved. The V end lost 4 bases, the J end lost 1 base, and 10 bases lay between the germline ends. CDR1 is MGHRA, CDR2 YSYEKL, per germline. The CDR3 has 14 amino acids. The CDR3 sequence: CASSRRVSNTEAFF. CDR3 in DNA: TGCGCCAGCAGCCGCCGGGTTTCGAACACTGAAGCTTTCTTT.

The sample holds a few counts of this clone. The chain is built from TRBV30 and TRBJ1-1, with D unclear. The germline gives CDR1 GTSNPN, CDR2 SVGIG (reference sequence). Trimming removed 4 bases from V and 3 bases from J, with 12 bases in between. The CDR3 runs to 13 residues. CDR3 residues: CAWNLLQYTEAFF. CDR3 coding DNA: TGTGCCTGGAATTTGCTACAGTACACTGAAGCTTTCTTT. Full variable domain (missing parts from reference TRBV30 and TRBJ1-1): SQTIHQWPATLVQPVGSPLSLECTVEGTSNPNLYWYRQAAGRGLQLLFYSVGIGQISSEVPQNLSASRPQDRQFILSSKKLLLSDSGFYLCAWNLLQYTEAFFGQGTRLTVV.

This clone turned up a few times. The chain employs TRBV6-1 and TRBJ2-5, with 8 bases lining up with TRBD1. From germline, CDR1 is MNHNS and CDR2 SASEGT. Germline trimming cut 6 bases from V and 5 bases from J; bases unmatched to any gene: 8. The CDR3 contains 14 residues. CDR3 DNA sequence: TGTGCCAGCAGGGAACAGGGGGTCGGGGAGACCCAGTACTTC. Protein product: CASREQGVGETQYF.

This clone has only a few counts. The rearrangement joins TRBV18 to TRBJ1-5; 8 positions agree with TRBD1. CDR3 size: 15 residues. CDR1 KGHSH and CDR2 LQKENI come from the germline V gene. V lost 3 bases, J lost 7 bases, and 8 bases stayed unmatched. The CDR3: CASSPSQGAGQPQHF. CDR3 DNA: TGTGCCAGCTCACCGAGCCAGGGGGCAGGGCAGCCCCAGCATTTT.

This clone has only a few counts. The rearrangement links TRBV9 to TRBJ2-3; 8 bases line up with TRBD2. V lost 0 bases and J lost 4; bases outside the gene matches: 10. The CDR3 length is 17 residues. CDR1 and CDR2 from the germline V gene are SGDLS and YYNGEE. CDR3 loop: CASSVDLRAGAADTQYF. In DNA, the CDR3 is TGTGCCAGCAGCGTAGACTTGCGAGCGGGAGCGGCAGATACGCAGTATTTT.

This clone was detected a few times. The chain links TRBV30 to TRBJ2-4; TRBD1 aligns across 8 bases. This CDR3 region has 17 residues. Germline values: CDR1 GTSNPN, CDR2 SVGIG (reference sequence). The trim removed 2 bases at V and 6 bases at J, leaving 15 bases unmatched. CDR3 region: CAWSPRTGMGLGNIQYF. DNA for the CDR3: TGTGCCTGGAGTCCTCGGACAGGGATGGGTCTTGGAAACATTCAGTACTTC.

The chain joins TRBV28 to TRBJ1-1; 9 positions match TRBD1. The CDR3 consists of 14 residues. Unmatched junction bases numbered 8, after V lost 2 bases and J lost 10 bases. Germline CDR1 reads MDHEN; CDR2 reads SYDVKM. CDR3 in DNA: TGTGCCAGCAGTTTAGGGACAGGGAGGGTCGGAGCTTTCTTT. Residues: CASSLGTGRVGAFF.

The chain carries TRBV30 and TRBJ2-5; a possible D gene is TRBD2 (5 bases). Germline values: CDR1 GTSNPN, CDR2 SVGIG (reference sequence). V was trimmed by 5 bases and J by 1 base, leaving 8 bases between them. This CDR3 is 12 amino acids long. CDR3 loop: CAWGEFQETQYF. The CDR3 DNA follows: TGTGCCTGGGGGGAGTTCCAAGAGACCCAGTACTTC.

CDR3 sequence reads: CASSYRQAKGANTEAFF. DNA of the CDR3: TGTGCCAGCTCATACCGACAGGCCAAAGGGGCGAACACTGAAGCTTTCTTT. The rearrangement joins TRBV18 to TRBJ1-1, with a tentative D call TRBD1 (6 bases). This CDR3 spans 17 amino acids. Germline CDR1 KGHSH, CDR2 LQKENI. Trimming cost V 5 bases and J 1 base, with 20 bases left between them.

V gene TRBV6-5 combines with J gene TRBJ2-5; the D is unclear. CDR1 is MNHEY and CDR2 is SVGAGI in the germline V gene. Trimming cost V 5 bases and J 5 bases, with 12 bases left between them. The CDR3 is 13 amino acids. The CDR3 protein is CASSRVTRETQYF. CDR3 DNA: TGTGCCAGCAGTCGCGTCACCCGGGAGACCCAGTACTTC.

V usage is TRBV11-2 and J usage is TRBJ2-7, with 9 bases lining up with TRBD1. Germline loops: CDR1 SGHAT, CDR2 FQNNGV. V gave up 5 bases and J gave up 4 bases; unmatched junction bases: 12. There are 16 residues in the CDR3. The DNA for the CDR3 is TGTGCCAGCAGCCAAGGGGGAAGGGGACAGGGATACGAGCAGTACTTC. Its protein product is CASSQGGRGQGYEQYF. Supplemented by reference TRBV11-2 and TRBJ2-7, the full variable domain reads EAGVAQSPRYKIIEKRQSVAFWCNPISGHATLYWYQQILGQGPKLLIQFQNNGVVDDSQLPKDRFSAERLKGVDSTLKIQPAKLEDSAVYLCASSQGGRGQGYEQYFGPGTRLTVT.

The chain is built from TRBV25-1 and TRBJ2-5; no definite D call. The CDR3 runs 13 residues. V dropped 3 bases and J dropped 5 bases, with 10 bases sitting between them. Per germline, CDR1 MGHDK and CDR2 SYGVNS. This CDR3 is CASSDVARETQYF. In DNA, the CDR3 is TGTGCCAGCAGTGACGTAGCCCGGGAGACCCAGTACTTC.

The chain joins TRBV4-1 to TRBJ1-1, with 8 positions matching TRBD1. The V and J ends lost 4 bases and 5 bases, in that order; junction bases with no gene match: 3. Per the germline V gene, CDR1 is MGHRA and CDR2 is YSYEKL. The CDR3 runs to 13 residues. Here the CDR3 reads CASSRTGKTEAFF. The CDR3 nucleotides are TGCGCCAGCAGCCGGACAGGGAAAACTGAAGCTTTCTTT.

There are a few counts of this clone. This rearrangement joins TRBV2 to TRBJ2-3; D may be TRBD1 (6 bases). This CDR3 comprises 16 residues. Looked up from germline, CDR1 is SNHLY and CDR2 is FYNNEI. Trimming cost V 4 bases and J 4 bases, with 18 bases left between them. CDR3 loop: CASSAKGASGADTQYF. As DNA, the CDR3 is TGTGCCAGCAGTGCTAAGGGCGCGTCAGGGGCAGATACGCAGTATTTT.

This clone came up a few times. This chain connects TRBV5-6 to TRBJ2-7; D is unresolved. In germline, CDR1 is SGHDT, CDR2 YYEEEE. Trimming took 6 bases from V and 3 from J, leaving 10 bases between them. This CDR3 region has 12 residues. The CDR3 reads CASMRRGYEQYF. The CDR3 region has the DNA TGTGCCAGCATGCGTCGCGGCTACGAGCAGTACTTC.

This clone was seen more than once but under ten times. V usage is TRBV7-9 and J usage is TRBJ2-5; 12 bases are a match to TRBD2. V shed 3 bases and J 9 bases; nucleotides not matched to a gene: 8. Germline loops: CDR1 SEHNR, CDR2 FQNEAQ (reference sequence). CDR3 length equals 15 residues. CDR3 sequence reads: CASSLAGTSGLAQYF. CDR3 nucleotide sequence: TGTGCCAGCAGCTTGGCCGGGACTAGCGGGTTGGCCCAGTACTTC.

This rearrangement joins TRBV29-1 to TRBJ1-4, with D possibly TRBD1 on 5 matching bases. CDR1 and CDR2 from the germline V gene are SQVTM and ANQGSEA. V was clipped by 2 bases and J by 3 bases, with 16 bases between them. CDR3 length equals 16 residues. Here the CDR3 reads CSVEIGQGQANEKLFF. CDR3 sequence (DNA): TGCAGCGTTGAAATTGGGCAGGGTCAGGCTAATGAAAAACTGTTTTTT.

This clone was seen a handful of times. The genes are TRBV6-5 and TRBJ1-2; D is perhaps TRBD1 (5 bases). Germline lookup yields CDR1 MNHEY and CDR2 SVGAGI. CDR3 size: 14 residues. The germline V and J ends were trimmed by 8 bases and 9 bases, with 22 bases remaining between them. The CDR3 protein is CASWLPDRPLSYTF. The DNA of the CDR3 is TGTGCCAGCTGGTTACCAGACAGACCCCTTAGCTACACCTTC.

This chain connects TRBV15 to TRBJ1-2, with D possibly being TRBD1 (6 bases). CDR1 is LNHNV, CDR2 YYDKDF, per germline (reference sequence). This CDR3 is 13 amino acids long. Trimming removed 3 bases at V and 4 bases at J, with 9 bases between. The CDR3 protein is CATSRDSVYGYTF. The DNA of the CDR3 is TGTGCCACCAGCAGGGACAGCGTCTATGGCTACACCTTC.

V usage is TRBV14 and J usage is TRBJ1-1; D call uncertain. CDR1 is SGHDN, CDR2 FVKESK, per germline. The CDR3 is made up of 13 amino acids. V was cut by 0 bases and J by 5 bases, with 7 bases left in between. In nucleotides, the CDR3 is TGTGCCAGCAGCCAAGAGGTGAGAACTGAAGCTTTCTTT. Translating it yields CASSQEVRTEAFF.

This clone was counted between two and nine times. The chain employs TRBV10-3 and TRBJ1-5, with 9 bases that match TRBD1. The CDR3 sequence is 13 residues long. The V and J ends lost 8 bases and 7 bases, in that order; junction bases with no gene match: 6. Germline V gene sequence: CDR1 ENHRY, CDR2 SYGVKD. Written as DNA, the CDR3 is TGTGCCATCCGGGGACAGGGATCCCAGCCCCAGCATTTT. It yields the protein CAIRGQGSQPQHF.

In DNA, the CDR3 is TGTGCCAGCATGCCGGGACAGGGGGCATCAGATACGCAGTATTTT. As protein: CASMPGQGASDTQYF. This sequence joins TRBV9 and TRBJ2-3; TRBD1 agrees at 12 bases. Losses at the gene ends were 6 bases for V and 4 bases for J; bases not matched to a gene: 6. Germline V CDR1 and CDR2: SGDLS, YYNGEE. The CDR3 sequence is 15 residues long.

This clone has just a few counts. V gene TRBV5-4 combines with J gene TRBJ2-1; 8 nucleotides align to TRBD2. V lost 0 bases, J lost 4 bases, and 6 bases stayed unmatched. Looked up from germline, CDR1 is SGHNT and CDR2 is YYREEE (reference sequence). This CDR3 region has 16 residues. The DNA for the CDR3 is TGTGCCAGCAGCTTGGCCGTTGCGGGAGGATACAATGAGCAGTTCTTC. It yields the protein CASSLAVAGGYNEQFF.

The V and J genes are TRBV7-3 and TRBJ1-5; 7 bases fit TRBD1. CDR3 length equals 15 residues. In germline, CDR1 is SGHTA, CDR2 FQGTGA. Germline trimming cut 5 bases from V and 2 bases from J; bases unmatched to any gene: 6. CDR3 sequence (DNA): TGTGCCAGCAGCCCCACAGGGGAGCGCAATCAGCCCCAGCATTTT. It translates to CASSPTGERNQPQHF.

This clone was found a few times. The rearrangement uses TRBV28 and TRBJ1-2; 9 positions match TRBD1. V lost 6 bases and J lost 2; bases outside the gene matches: 16. Per germline, CDR1 MDHEN and CDR2 SYDVKM. The CDR3 extends over 18 amino acids. Here the CDR3 DNA reads TGTGCCAGCAGAGACCTCACCGGGACAGGGACGTCCAACTATGGCTACACCTTC. It specifies CASRDLTGTGTSNYGYTF.

The rearrangement uses TRBV4-2 and TRBJ1-2, with 7 bases aligning to TRBD1. There are 14 residues in the CDR3. Germline loops: CDR1 LGHNA, CDR2 YNFKEQ. Losses at the gene ends were 2 bases for V and 6 bases for J; bases not matched to a gene: 6. The CDR3 is CASSQSDRENGYTF. For the CDR3, the DNA is TGTGCCAGCAGCCAAAGTGACAGGGAAAATGGCTACACCTTC.

The CDR3 sequence: CASSVGGGGEQYF. In nucleotides, the CDR3 is TGCGCCAGCAGTGTCGGAGGGGGCGGCGAGCAGTACTTC. J is TRBJ2-7 and V is TRBV10-2, with D possibly TRBD1 on 7 matching bases. Deletions cut 4 bases from V and 6 bases from J, with 13 bases between. This CDR3 spans 13 amino acids. CDR1 is WSHSY and CDR2 is SAAADI in the germline V gene.